This TCR beta chain was observed in a study of cytotoxic CD8 clonotypes in ibrutinib-treated CLL. Study at large: Partial responses totalled roughly 24 and complete responses 2; after median around six years, roughly 14 remained remitted and approximately twelve progressed. Findings and caveats of the study: Public clonotypes were uncommon and contracted or stayed stable on treatment. In comparison with age-matched healthy donors, baseline clonality was higher and tracked circulating CD8+ T-cell counts.

A remark on this clone: The antigen is undetermined.

Assay: immunoSEQ multiplex PCR; the TCRdb copy retains only in-frame clones and omits some. The table includes roughly 180,000 clones, 72% detected once. The length of the CDR3 is 14 residues. Germline V gene sequence: CDR1 MDHEN, CDR2 SYDVKM. V lost 7 bases and J 3 bases, leaving 15 bases between the germline ends. The origin of this receptor is a human donor with chronic lymphocytic leukemia. Sequenced material: PBMCs, taken after 24 months of ibrutinib treatment. The V call is TRBV28, the J call TRBJ1-2; D is ambiguous. The CDR3 nucleotides are TGTGCCAGCACCCTCCAGGCATTTCACTATGGCTACACCTTC. Translated, it gives CASTLQAFHYGYTF.